The 14 T cell receptor beta chains presented below share a single source sample, sequenced in a study of blood T cell repertoires in COVID-19. Here immunoSEQ multiplex PCR was the method, and the copy in TCRdb shows in-frame clones only, minus some. Of 85,000 to 110,000 clones listed, roughly 85% are singletons. Material for sequencing was peripheral blood. Receptor source: a man aged 45-65 years in a cohort sampled during active COVID-19.

The chain joins TRBV5-1 to TRBJ2-3; 8 bases align to TRBD2. Germline loops: CDR1 SGHRS, CDR2 YFSETQ. The V and J ends lost 0 bases and 4 bases, in that order; junction bases with no gene match: 4. The CDR3 runs 15 residues. In DNA, the CDR3 is TGCGCCAGCAGCTTGGACGGGGGGGGCTCAGATACGCAGTATTTT. Translation gives CASSLDGGGSDTQYF.

CDR3 protein: CASSLRVSSYEQYF. CDR3 in DNA: TGTGCCAGCAGCTTAAGAGTCTCCTCCTACGAGCAGTACTTC. V usage is TRBV7-2 and J usage is TRBJ2-7; D is unresolved. The germline V gene encodes CDR1 SGHTA and CDR2 FQGNSA. The CDR3 is 14 residues long. V lost 2 bases and J 0 bases, leaving 8 bases between the germline ends.

The V call is TRBV9, the J call TRBJ2-1; tentative D call: TRBD2 (6 bases). The germline V gene encodes CDR1 SGDLS and CDR2 YYNGEE. The CDR3 length is 15 residues. V shed 4 bases and J shed 2 bases, with 13 bases lying between them. CDR3 sequence: CASSSGTLTYNEQFF. In DNA, the CDR3 is TGTGCCAGCAGCTCTGGGACTTTGACCTACAATGAGCAGTTCTTC.

The chain employs TRBV19 and TRBJ1-2; 11 bases map to TRBD1. The CDR3 runs to 15 residues. J lost 7 bases, V lost 4 bases, and 8 bases had no gene match. Germline-derived CDR1 and CDR2 are LNHDA and SQIVND (reference sequence). The chain's CDR3 is CASSTLGQGASGYTF. The CDR3 region has the DNA TGTGCCAGTAGTACCCTAGGACAGGGGGCTAGTGGCTACACCTTC.

The chain couples TRBV5-1 to TRBJ1-4; no clear D gene. The CDR3 is 14 amino acids. The V gene lost 4 bases and the J gene lost 5 bases, with 12 bases spanning the gap. CDR1 is SGHRS, CDR2 YFSETQ, per germline. CDR3 protein: CASSPGVVNEKLFF. The DNA for the CDR3 is TGCGCCAGCAGCCCCGGGGTCGTAAATGAAAAACTGTTTTTT.

The chain employs TRBV2 and TRBJ1-4, with TRBD1 identical over 9 bases. CDR3 length: 17 amino acids. V lost 3 bases, J lost 7 bases, and 12 bases stayed unmatched. Germline values: CDR1 SNHLY, CDR2 FYNNEI. Here the CDR3 reads CASSEGEGTGWGEKLFF. CDR3 nucleotide sequence: TGTGCCAGCAGTGAGGGGGAAGGGACAGGGTGGGGTGAAAAACTGTTTTTT.

This chain joins TRBV6-5 and TRBJ2-5; 7 nucleotides align to TRBD2. Trimming at V came to 2 bases and at J to 5 bases, leaving 8 bases not matched to a gene. The germline gives CDR1 MNHEY, CDR2 SVGAGI. The CDR3 is 15 amino acids. DNA for the CDR3: TGTGCCAGCAGTTACGCGTCAGGGAGGGTTGAGACCCAGTACTTC. This codes for CASSYASGRVETQYF.

This clone has only one observation. The V gene is TRBV7-9, the J gene TRBJ2-7, with 8 positions matching TRBD2. This CDR3 has 14 amino acids. The V segment lost 5 bases and the J segment 3 bases; nucleotides outside the gene matches: 6. Germline CDR1 is SEHNR and CDR2 is FQNEAQ (reference sequence). The CDR3 DNA follows: TGTGCCAGCAGCCCCGGGGGGGGTAGCTACGAGCAGTACGTC. Translated: CASSPGGGSYEQYV.

The chain employs TRBV3-1 (or the pseudogene TRBV3-2) and TRBJ2-2, with a weak D call TRBD1 (5 bases). Deletions cut 1 base from V and 0 bases from J, with 6 bases between. The CDR3 sequence is 15 residues long. Per germline, CDR1 LGHDT and CDR2 YNNKEL (reference sequence). The CDR3 here is CASSQGTTNTGELFF. CDR3 DNA: TGTGCCAGCAGCCAAGGGACAACGAACACCGGGGAGCTGTTTTTT.

V usage is TRBV18 and J usage is TRBJ1-5, with D tentatively TRBD1 (5 bases). The germline V and J ends were trimmed by 3 bases and 1 base, with 10 bases remaining between them. Germline-derived CDR1 and CDR2 are KGHSH and LQKENI. This CDR3 region has 15 residues. The DNA of the CDR3 is TGTGCCAGCTCACCCCAGGGAGGGAGCAATCAGCCCCAGCATTTT. Its protein is CASSPQGGSNQPQHF.

The chain is built from TRBV7-3 and TRBJ2-3; 8 bases map to TRBD2. The CDR3 spans 16 residues. The trim removed 5 bases at V and 1 base at J, leaving 8 bases unmatched. Germline loops: CDR1 SGHTA, CDR2 FQGTGA. The CDR3 spells CASSPHSGAGTDTQYF. The CDR3 DNA follows: TGTGCCAGCAGCCCCCATAGCGGGGCCGGCACAGATACGCAGTATTTT. The full variable domain, rest sourced from reference TRBV7-3 and TRBJ2-3, is GAGVSQTPSNKVTEKGKYVELRCDPISGHTALYWYRQSLGQGPEFLIYFQGTGAADDSGLPNDRFFAVRPEGSVSTLKIQRTERGDSAVYLCASSPHSGAGTDTQYFGPGTRLTVL.

V is TRBV7-9 and J is TRBJ2-5, with a possible D match to TRBD2 (5 bases). The CDR3 consists of 16 residues. The V and J ends lost 3 bases and 1 base respectively, with 15 bases between them. Germline V gene data show CDR1 as SEHNR and CDR2 as FQNEAQ (reference sequence). The CDR3 region is CASSLGTGFGQETQYF. DNA for the CDR3: TGTGCCAGCAGCTTGGGAACGGGATTCGGCCAAGAGACCCAGTACTTC. The full variable domain, its missing parts supplied by reference TRBV7-9 and TRBJ2-5, is DTGVSQNPRHKITKRGQNVTFRCDPISEHNRLYWYRQTLGQGPEFLTYFQNEAQLEKSRLLSDRFSAERPKGSFSTLEIQRTEQGDSAMYLCASSLGTGFGQETQYFGPGTRLLVL.

The chain uses TRBV7-3 and TRBJ2-5; 10 bases agree with TRBD2. V gave up 5 bases and J gave up 5 bases; unmatched junction bases: 14. The CDR3 covers 17 residues. The germline V gene has CDR1 SGHTA and CDR2 FQGTGA. CDR3 nucleotide sequence: TGTGCCAGCAGCCCCAAAGGTCAGCGGGGGGGCGGCGAGACCCAGTACTTC. Its protein product is CASSPKGQRGGGETQYF.

This clone was counted only a few times. J is TRBJ1-5 and V is TRBV6-1, with D possibly TRBD1 on 6 matching bases. This CDR3 has 17 amino acids. Germline V gene lookup returns CDR1 MNHNS and CDR2 SASEGT. Trimming cost V 3 bases and J 1 base, with 16 bases left between them. CDR3: CASSEGPYRVSNQPQHF. For the CDR3, the DNA is TGTGCCAGCAGTGAGGGACCCTACAGGGTAAGCAATCAGCCCCAGCATTTT.